This TCR beta chain was sequenced in a study of blood T cell repertoires in COVID-19. As for the study in general: Material from acute and convalescent COVID-19 was sourced from the United States, Italy and Spain. Sources were T cells, B-cell-depleted T cells, or PBMCs; the material itself was cDNA or gDNA.

Generated by immunoSEQ multiplex PCR, the TCRdb table keeps only in-frame clones and is missing some. This sample has approximately 200,000 clones, with approximately 78% found just once. V trimming: 5 bases; J trimming: 5 bases; junction bases outside the gene matches: 6. CDR1 is MDHEN, CDR2 SYDVKM, per germline. The CDR3 is 14 residues long. The sequencing sample was made of peripheral blood. The chain employs TRBV28 and TRBJ1-5; 7 bases map to TRBD1. This TCR was sampled from a woman aged 80 or over with COVID-19, enrolled during active disease. The CDR3 DNA follows: TGTGCCAGCAGTGTGACAGGGTACGATCAGCCCCAGCATTTT. This encodes CASSVTGYDQPQHF.